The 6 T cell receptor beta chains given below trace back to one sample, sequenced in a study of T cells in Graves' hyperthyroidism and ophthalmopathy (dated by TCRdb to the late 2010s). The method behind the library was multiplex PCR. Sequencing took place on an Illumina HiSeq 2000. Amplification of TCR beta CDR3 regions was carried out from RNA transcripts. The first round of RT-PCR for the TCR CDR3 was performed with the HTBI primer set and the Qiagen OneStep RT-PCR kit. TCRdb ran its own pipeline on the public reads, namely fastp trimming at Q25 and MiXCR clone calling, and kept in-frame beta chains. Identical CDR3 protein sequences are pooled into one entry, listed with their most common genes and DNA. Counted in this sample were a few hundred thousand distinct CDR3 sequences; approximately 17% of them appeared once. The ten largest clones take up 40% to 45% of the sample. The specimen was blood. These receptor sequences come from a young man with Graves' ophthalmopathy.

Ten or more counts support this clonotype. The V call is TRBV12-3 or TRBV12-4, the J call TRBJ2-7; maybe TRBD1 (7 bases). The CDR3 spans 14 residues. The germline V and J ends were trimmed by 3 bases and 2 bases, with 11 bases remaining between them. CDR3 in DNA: TGTGCCAGCAGTTTCGACAGGGAGGCCTACGAGCAGTACTTC. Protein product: CASSFDREAYEQYF.

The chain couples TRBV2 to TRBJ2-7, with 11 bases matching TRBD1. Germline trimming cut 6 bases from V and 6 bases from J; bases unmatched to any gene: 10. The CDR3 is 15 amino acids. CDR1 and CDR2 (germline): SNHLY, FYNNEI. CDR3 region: CASSAHRDRGGEQYF. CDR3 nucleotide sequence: TGTGCCAGCAGCGCCCACCGGGACAGGGGGGGCGAGCAGTACTTC.

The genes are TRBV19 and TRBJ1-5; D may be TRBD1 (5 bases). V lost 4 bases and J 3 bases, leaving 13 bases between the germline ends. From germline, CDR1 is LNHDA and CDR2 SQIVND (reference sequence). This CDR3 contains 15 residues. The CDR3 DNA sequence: TGTGCCAGTAGTAAGAACGGGGACCACAATCAGCCCCAGCATTTT. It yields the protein CASSKNGDHNQPQHF.

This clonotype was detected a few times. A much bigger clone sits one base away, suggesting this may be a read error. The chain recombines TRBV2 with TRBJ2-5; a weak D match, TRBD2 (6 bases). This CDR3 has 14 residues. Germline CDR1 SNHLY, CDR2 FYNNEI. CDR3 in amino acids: CASNRGGAQETPYF. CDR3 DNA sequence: TGTGCCAGCAACCGGGGCGGGGCTCAAGAGACCCCGTACTTC.

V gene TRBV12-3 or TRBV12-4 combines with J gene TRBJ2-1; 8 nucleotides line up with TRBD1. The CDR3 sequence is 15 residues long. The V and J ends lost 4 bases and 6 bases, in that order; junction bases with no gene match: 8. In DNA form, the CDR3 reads TGTGCCAGCAGTTCCGGACAGGGTGGGATCAATGAGCAGTTCTTC. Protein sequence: CASSSGQGGINEQFF.

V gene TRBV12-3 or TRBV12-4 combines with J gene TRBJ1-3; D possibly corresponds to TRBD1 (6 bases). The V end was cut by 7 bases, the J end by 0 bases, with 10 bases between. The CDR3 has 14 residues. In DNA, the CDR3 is TGTGCCAGCACTGGACAGACCTCTGGAAACACCATATATTTT. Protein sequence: CASTGQTSGNTIYF.